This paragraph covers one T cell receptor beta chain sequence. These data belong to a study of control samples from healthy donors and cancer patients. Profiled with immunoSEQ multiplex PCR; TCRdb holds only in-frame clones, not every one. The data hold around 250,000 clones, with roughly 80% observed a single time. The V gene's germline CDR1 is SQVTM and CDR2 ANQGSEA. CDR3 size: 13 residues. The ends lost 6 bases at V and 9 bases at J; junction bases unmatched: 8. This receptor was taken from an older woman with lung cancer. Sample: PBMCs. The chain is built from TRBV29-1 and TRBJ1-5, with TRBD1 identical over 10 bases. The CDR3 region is CSVGTGDGGPQHF. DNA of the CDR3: TGCAGCGTAGGGACAGGGGATGGCGGGCCCCAGCATTTT.